These 15 T cell receptor beta chains share one sample of origin, sequenced in a study of blood T cells in healthy people across ages. Alongside a J-beta primer mix, a sample-barcoded 5' primer served in a second PCR lasting roughly 6 to 11 cycles. TCRdb independently ran MiXCR on the 5' RACE reads; one entry per CDR3 protein. The table lists 1.5 million to 2 million distinct CDR3 sequences, 28% of them singletons. Sequenced material: blood. These receptors all come from a young woman in good health.

The CDR3 coding sequence is TGTGCCAGCATTGGGTTAGTTAACTATGGCTACACCTTC. Translated: CASIGLVNYGYTF. The V call is TRBV2, the J call TRBJ1-2; D is uncertain. CDR1 and CDR2 (germline): SNHLY, FYNNEI. This CDR3 spans 13 amino acids. Trimming left V 7 bases short and J 1 base short, with 10 bases between. Together with reference TRBV2 and TRBJ1-2, the CDR3 gives the full variable domain: EPEVTQTPSHQVTQMGQEVILRCVPISNHLYFYWYRQILGQKVEFLVSFYNNEISEKSEIFDDQFSVERPDGSNFTLKIRSTKLEDSAMYFCASIGLVNYGYTFGSGTRLTVV.

The rearrangement joins TRBV20-1 to TRBJ1-2; unclear D gene. V lost 4 bases, J lost 10 bases, and 16 bases lay in between. The CDR3 consists of 12 residues. The germline V gene encodes CDR1 DFQATT and CDR2 SNEGSKA (reference sequence). The CDR3 DNA follows: TGCAGTGCTACCCCGGACGGACTTGCCTACACCTTC. Its protein is CSATPDGLAYTF.

This clonotype was observed at least ten times. The J gene is TRBJ2-7, the V gene TRBV6-5; D gene ambiguous. V dropped 3 bases and J dropped 0 bases, with 6 bases sitting between them. Germline CDR1 MNHEY, CDR2 SVGAGI. The CDR3 totals 13 residues. This chain's CDR3 is CASSYGFSYEQYF. CDR3 sequence (DNA): TGTGCCAGCAGTTATGGGTTCTCCTACGAGCAGTACTTC.

There are a few counts of this clonotype. This chain joins TRBV5-1 and TRBJ2-7; 7 bases are shared with TRBD1. Germline loops: CDR1 SGHRS, CDR2 YFSETQ. The trim removed 5 bases at V and 1 base at J, leaving 9 bases unmatched. This CDR3 region has 15 residues. The CDR3 DNA reads as TGCGCCAGCAGGTTTTCAGGACAGGAGTCCTACGAGCAGTACTTC. Its protein is CASRFSGQESYEQYF.

About this clonotype itself: With a much larger clone just one base away, this may be a read error. CDR3 in DNA: TGTGCCAGCAGGCCAAGAGGGGGGCTCGAGACCCAGTACTTC. This encodes CASRPRGGLETQYF. V and J are TRBV7-6 and TRBJ2-5, with D possibly called TRBD1 or TRBD2 (6 bases each). CDR1 and CDR2 (germline): SGHVS, FNYEAQ. The CDR3 consists of 14 residues. V gave up 6 bases and J gave up 5 bases, with 16 bases separating them.

Concerning this clonotype itself: This may stem from a read error, because a much larger clone lies one nucleotide away. The rearrangement links TRBV7-2 to TRBJ2-6; tentative D call: TRBD1 (5 bases). This CDR3 contains 16 residues. Germline CDR1 reads SGHTA; CDR2 reads FQGNSA. For the CDR3, the DNA is TGTGCCAGCAGCTTATTGAAGGGCTCTGGGGCCAACGCCCTGACTTTC. Translated, it gives CASSLLKGSGANALTF. Complete variable domain (other parts from reference TRBV7-2 and TRBJ2-6): GAGVSQSPSNKVTEKGKDVELRCDPISGHTALYWYRQSLGQGLEFLIYFQGNSAPDKSGLPSDRFSAERTGGSVSTLTIQRTQQEDSAVYLCASSLLKGSGANALTFGAGSRLTVL.

The sample holds many counts of this clonotype. The rearrangement links TRBV12-3 or TRBV12-4 to TRBJ2-7, with a weak D call TRBD1 (6 bases). This CDR3 has 15 residues. V lost 6 bases and J 5 bases, leaving 20 bases between the germline ends. CDR3 sequence (DNA): TGTGCCAGCAGGCAACTCGGGACACCCACGGACGAGCAGTACTTC. Translation gives CASRQLGTPTDEQYF.

This clonotype showed up many times. The chain combines TRBV12-3 or TRBV12-4 with TRBJ2-5, with 8 bases aligning to TRBD1. The V and J ends lost 3 bases and 5 bases, in that order; junction bases with no gene match: 11. This CDR3 is built from 16 residues. As DNA, the CDR3 is TGTGCCAGCAGTTTGCACCCTCAAGACAGGGGCGAGACCCAGTACTTC. Encoded protein: CASSLHPQDRGETQYF.

The chain carries TRBV27 and TRBJ1-2; D remains ambiguous. Looked up from germline, CDR1 is MNHEY and CDR2 is SMNVEV (reference sequence). Trimming removed 5 bases from V and 8 bases from J, with 18 bases in between. The CDR3 extends over 14 amino acids. In DNA, the CDR3 is TGTGCCAGCAGTAATCTCCCGGTTGCGGGGGGCTACACCTTC. Protein: CASSNLPVAGGYTF.

As regards this clonotype: One end of the junction varies from germline; a read error may be responsible. The chain has TRBV7-6 and TRBJ2-5; D may be TRBD1 (6 bases). This CDR3 is 19 amino acids long. Germline V gene sequence: CDR1 SGHVS, CDR2 FNYEAQ. The CDR3 nucleotides are TGTGCCGGCAGCCACACCCTAGTGCCACAGGGACCTGGGGAAGAGACCCAGTACTTC. Protein product: CAGSHTLVPQGPGEETQYF. Looking up the rest from reference TRBV7-6 and TRBJ2-5 gives the full variable domain: GAGVSQSPRYKVTKRGQDVALRCDPISGHVSLYWYRQALGQGPEFLTYFNYEAQQDKSGLPNDRFSAERPEGSISTLTIQRTEQRDSAMYRCAGSHTLVPQGPGEETQYFGPGTRLLVL.

In its sample, this clonotype was seen a few times. CDR3: CASNGGGEGYTF. The CDR3, as DNA: TGTGCCAGCAACGGGGGCGGGGAAGGCTACACCTTC. The J gene is TRBJ1-2, the V gene TRBV12-3 or TRBV12-4; D perhaps matches TRBD1 (6 bases). Trimming removed 7 bases from V and 8 bases from J, with 14 bases in between. This CDR3 has 12 residues.

This clonotype was counted a few times. The chain combines TRBV20-1 with TRBJ2-7; perhaps D is TRBD1 or TRBD2 (5 bases each). Trimming shortened V by 3 bases and J by 0 bases, and 15 bases separated the two germline ends. This CDR3 is 15 amino acids long. The germline gives CDR1 DFQATT, CDR2 SNEGSKA (reference sequence). CDR3 coding DNA: TGCAGTGCTAGGGAAGGGACCCCCTTCTCCTACGAGCAGTACTTC. This translates into CSAREGTPFSYEQYF.

The chain recombines TRBV11-2 with TRBJ2-7; TRBD1 agrees at 10 bases. Germline V lookup: CDR1 SGHAT, CDR2 FQNNGV. The V gene end was trimmed by 4 bases and the J gene end by 5 bases; junction bases not matched to a gene: 8. The CDR3 loop spans 15 amino acids. DNA for the CDR3: TGTGCCAGCAGCTCGCGGGGCGGGACAGGGGACGAGCAGTACTTC. Residues: CASSSRGGTGDEQYF.

The chain recombines TRBV11-2 with TRBJ2-4, with 8 bases identical to TRBD1. Germline lookup yields CDR1 SGHAT and CDR2 FQNNGV. V shed 3 bases and J 3 bases; nucleotides not matched to a gene: 7. CDR3 length: 16 residues. CDR3 protein: CASSFYGQGGKNIQYF. Here the CDR3 DNA reads TGTGCCAGCAGCTTCTATGGACAGGGCGGCAAAAACATTCAGTACTTC.

A few counts support this clonotype. The chain combines TRBV20-1 with TRBJ2-1; the D is unclear. The germline V and J ends were trimmed by 3 bases and 8 bases, with 5 bases remaining between them. Germline CDR1 is DFQATT and CDR2 is SNEGSKA (reference sequence). This CDR3 has 10 residues. CDR3: CSASDHEQFF. The CDR3 DNA follows: TGCAGTGCTAGCGATCATGAGCAGTTCTTC.